This TCR beta chain comes out of a study of cytomegalovirus exposure and HLA in healthy donors. Method: immunoSEQ multiplex PCR; TCRdb's copy keeps in-frame clones and lacks some. The sample yields about 220,000 clones, approximately 90% seen once. Trimming took 3 bases from V and 3 from J, leaving 13 bases between them. There are 14 residues in the CDR3. Germline CDR1 and CDR2: SGHNT and YYREEE (reference sequence). This chain uses TRBV5-4 with TRBJ2-7; a weak D match, TRBD1 (7 bases). The clonotype comes from a man aged 18 to 35 in good health and CMV-seronegative. Material for sequencing was PBMCs. As DNA, the CDR3 is TGTGCCAGCAGCTCCAGGGGGGTGGGCTACGAGCAGTACTTC. This encodes CASSSRGVGYEQYF.